A single sample gave rise to the 11 T cell receptor beta chains below, sequenced in a study of cytomegalovirus exposure and HLA in healthy donors. PCR employed 60 Vbeta and 13 Jbeta primers. Clones were sequenced by immunoSEQ multiplex PCR, and TCRdb holds only the in-frame ones, with some missing. This table has 200,000 or so clones, about 79% appearing once. Input material: PBMCs. The source of these receptors is a boy between 2 and 15 years old in good health and CMV-seronegative.

This sequence joins TRBV4-3 and TRBJ2-6; 12 nucleotides agree with TRBD2. CDR3 length: 18 amino acids. Germline-derived CDR1 and CDR2 are LGHNA and YSLEER. The V and J ends lost 6 bases and 0 bases, in that order; junction bases with no gene match: 6. The CDR3 region is CASSRGLAGFSGANVLTF. CDR3 nucleotide sequence: TGCGCCAGCAGTCGCGGACTAGCGGGGTTCTCTGGGGCCAACGTCCTGACTTTC.

This clone has just a few counts. The chain has TRBV13 and TRBJ2-7; no reliable D call. Germline-derived CDR1 and CDR2 are PRHDT and FYEKMQ (reference sequence). This CDR3 is 12 amino acids long. Trimming stripped 3 bases from V and 7 bases from J, with 10 bases between. The DNA of the CDR3 is TGTGCCAGCAGCTTTACCCTAGGAGAGCAGTACTTC. Translation: CASSFTLGEQYF. Looking up the rest from reference TRBV13 and TRBJ2-7 gives the full variable domain: AAGVIQSPRHLIKEKRETATLKCYPIPRHDTVYWYQQGPGQDPQFLISFYEKMQSDKGSIPDRFSAQQFSDYHSELNMSSLELGDSALYFCASSFTLGEQYFGPGTRLTVT.

V is TRBV7-9 and J is TRBJ1-2; D might be TRBD1 (5 bases). CDR3 size: 16 residues. V was pared by 9 bases and J by 3 bases, with 23 bases between. The V gene's germline CDR1 is SEHNR and CDR2 FQNEAQ (reference sequence). The CDR3, as DNA: TGTGCCAGGAAAGGGGTGGTGGATTTGATTCACTATGGCTACACCTTC. It codes for CARKGVVDLIHYGYTF.

The J gene is TRBJ1-2, the V gene TRBV6-5; the D gene is possibly TRBD1 (6 bases). This CDR3 has 14 residues. The V end was cut by 5 bases, the J end by 3 bases, with 13 bases between. In germline, CDR1 is MNHEY, CDR2 SVGAGI. The CDR3 DNA sequence: TGTGCCAGCAGTGCTTACAGGGATTACTATGGCTACACCTTC. Protein: CASSAYRDYYGYTF.

The V and J genes are TRBV6-1 and TRBJ2-2; TRBD2 is a possible D gene (7 bases). Germline V lookup: CDR1 MNHNS, CDR2 SASEGT. The germline V and J ends were trimmed by 1 base and 8 bases, with 11 bases remaining between them. There are 14 residues in the CDR3. CDR3 in amino acids: CASSEVGGPGELFF. For the CDR3, the DNA is TGTGCCAGCAGTGAAGTCGGGGGGCCGGGGGAGCTGTTTTTT.

The rearrangement uses TRBV19 and TRBJ2-2; D remains ambiguous. V dropped 3 bases and J dropped 7 bases, with 15 bases sitting between them. Germline V gene sequence: CDR1 LNHDA, CDR2 SQIVND (reference sequence). This CDR3 has 15 residues. CDR3 DNA: TGTGCCAGTAGTATCGGTACAGCCTTCAGCGGGGAGCTGTTTTTT. It codes for CASSIGTAFSGELFF.

J is TRBJ1-1 and V is TRBV6-5; no clear D gene. Trimming removed 1 base from V and 4 bases from J, with 10 bases in between. The germline gives CDR1 MNHEY, CDR2 SVGAGI. This CDR3 spans 14 amino acids. CDR3 DNA sequence: TGTGCCAGCAGTTACTACACACGGGGCACTGAAGCTTTCTTT. This encodes CASSYYTRGTEAFF.

The chain has TRBV7-3 and TRBJ2-1; TRBD2 aligns across 12 bases. Germline V gives CDR1 SGHTA, CDR2 FQGTGA. V dropped 5 bases and J dropped 5; count of bases not matched to a gene: 4. The CDR3 is 15 residues long. The CDR3 DNA reads TGTGCCAGCAGCCCGAGACTAGCGGGGGACAATGAGCAGTTCTTC. Protein: CASSPRLAGDNEQFF. Full variable domain (rest looked up from reference TRBV7-3 and TRBJ2-1): GAGVSQTPSNKVTEKGKYVELRCDPISGHTALYWYRQSLGQGPEFLIYFQGTGAADDSGLPNDRFFAVRPEGSVSTLKIQRTERGDSAVYLCASSPRLAGDNEQFFGPGTRLTVL.

The rearrangement joins TRBV9 to TRBJ2-3, with D possibly being TRBD2 (6 bases). CDR1 is SGDLS, CDR2 YYNGEE, per germline. With 5 bases removed from V and 1 base from J, the gap between germline ends came to 14 bases. The CDR3 runs to 15 residues. The CDR3, as DNA: TGTGCCAGCAGTTTTAGGCGGGGCGGCACAGATACGCAGTATTTT. It is translated as CASSFRRGGTDTQYF.

The chain couples TRBV4-3 to TRBJ2-7; D is unresolved. Germline V gene lookup returns CDR1 LGHNA and CDR2 YSLEER. The V and J ends lost 4 bases and 2 bases respectively, with 21 bases between them. The CDR3 is 17 residues long. This CDR3 reads CASSRGTNHGLTYEQYF. CDR3 DNA: TGCGCCAGCAGCCGTGGAACTAATCACGGTCTAACCTACGAGCAGTACTTC.

The chain couples TRBV2 to TRBJ1-4; D is unresolved. With 3 bases removed from V and 8 bases from J, the gap between germline ends came to 19 bases. Germline V gene sequence: CDR1 SNHLY, CDR2 FYNNEI. CDR3 length: 16 amino acids. CDR3 protein: CASSERQLLPSEKLFF. Written as DNA, the CDR3 is TGTGCCAGCAGTGAGAGGCAGCTGTTGCCGAGCGAAAAACTGTTTTTT.